One sample yielded the 8 T cell receptor beta chains listed below, sequenced in a study of blood T cells in healthy people across ages (dated by TCRdb to between 2014 and 2017). The library came from 5' RACE. The second PCR ran for about 7 to 11 cycles and used a J-beta primer mix along with a sample-barcoded 5' primer. Using fastp trimming at Q25 and MiXCR clonotype assembly, TCRdb reanalyzed the public sequencing data and kept in-frame beta chains. Rows with one shared CDR3 protein collapse into an entry with the most common genes and DNA. This sample comprises around 2 million distinct CDR3 sequences, around 40% of them detected only once. The ten largest clonotypes hold about 21% of the sample. Sequenced material: blood. These receptors originate from a human donor in good health.

This clonotype came up a few times. The rearrangement uses TRBV21-1 and TRBJ2-4; the listed D gene, TRBD2, was not tested against the DNA. TRBV21-1 constitutes a pseudogene. The CDR3 runs to 24 residues. The CDR3, as DNA: TGTGCCAGCAGCCTTATTTTCCGGGATAGATTCAATCAGGGGAAGAGCCTTGCCAAAAACATTCAGTACTTC. Its translation: CASSLIFRDRFNQGKSLAKNIQYF.

This chain links TRBV29-1 with TRBJ2-5, with 8 positions matching TRBD1. Near its end, the DNA agrees better with TRBJ2-7, so the J call may be wrong. The CDR3 runs 14 residues. Germline V gene sequence: CDR1 SQVTM, CDR2 ANQGSEA. The chain's CDR3 is CSVGERQGMHEQYF. CDR3 DNA: TGCAGCGTTGGGGAACGACAGGGGATGCACGAGCAGTACTTC.

Points on this clonotype: This may come from a read error, since a much larger clone is one base off. V gene TRBV29-1 combines with J gene TRBJ2-1; unclear D gene. The CDR3 covers 12 residues. Per germline, CDR1 SQVTM and CDR2 ANQGSEA. CDR3 in DNA: TGCAACGTTGAAAACGGTTACAATGAGCAGTTCTTC. It yields the protein CNVENGYNEQFF.

Notes on this clonotype: With a much larger clone just one base away, this may be a read error. Given the absence of the conserved phenylalanine or tryptophan at the CDR3 end, a read error is likely. The chain employs TRBV7-2 and TRBJ2-1; tentatively, D is TRBD1 (6 bases). V dropped 5 bases and J dropped 8 bases, with 13 bases sitting between them. In germline, CDR1 is SGHTA, CDR2 FQGNSA. CDR3 length equals 13 residues. The CDR3 spells CASSPSGQYEQFC. The CDR3, as DNA: TGTGCCAGCAGCCCCTCCGGACAGTATGAGCAGTTCTGC.

This clonotype was detected a few times. This chain links TRBV4-2 with TRBJ2-5, with D perhaps TRBD1 or TRBD2 (5 bases each). The V end was cut by 0 bases, the J end by 5 bases, with 10 bases between. Germline lookup yields CDR1 LGHNA and CDR2 YNFKEQ. This CDR3 has 14 amino acids. CDR3 DNA: TGTGCCAGCAGCCAAGATGGGACGCCGGAGACCCAGTACTTC. Its protein is CASSQDGTPETQYF.

The chain combines TRBV20-1 with TRBJ1-4; 7 nucleotides match TRBD1. The CDR3 consists of 15 residues. The ends lost 0 bases at V and 3 bases at J; junction bases unmatched: 4. From germline, CDR1 is DFQATT and CDR2 SNEGSKA (reference sequence). CDR3 sequence: CSARDQGGANEKLFF. Written as DNA, the CDR3 is TGCAGTGCTAGAGATCAGGGGGGAGCTAATGAAAAACTGTTTTTT.

This clonotype showed up just a few times. This may come from a read error, since a much larger clone is one base off. The chain joins TRBV11-2 to TRBJ2-4; D remains unclear. The J call may be incorrect, as the DNA end agrees better with TRBJ2-7. The CDR3 is 11 amino acids. Per germline, CDR1 SGHAT and CDR2 FQNNGV. This chain's CDR3 is CASCLRNEQYF. In DNA, the CDR3 is TGTGCCAGCTGCTTAAGAAACGAGCAGTACTTC.

This clonotype was picked up one time. The V gene is TRBV4-3, the J gene TRBJ1-1; a weak D match, TRBD1 (6 bases). Trimming took 3 bases from V and 3 from J, leaving 11 bases between them. Germline assignment: CDR1 LGHNA and CDR2 YSLEER. The CDR3 has 14 amino acids. CDR3 loop: CASSQDYRDTEAFF. The DNA of the CDR3 is TGCGCCAGCAGCCAGGACTACAGGGACACTGAAGCTTTCTTT.